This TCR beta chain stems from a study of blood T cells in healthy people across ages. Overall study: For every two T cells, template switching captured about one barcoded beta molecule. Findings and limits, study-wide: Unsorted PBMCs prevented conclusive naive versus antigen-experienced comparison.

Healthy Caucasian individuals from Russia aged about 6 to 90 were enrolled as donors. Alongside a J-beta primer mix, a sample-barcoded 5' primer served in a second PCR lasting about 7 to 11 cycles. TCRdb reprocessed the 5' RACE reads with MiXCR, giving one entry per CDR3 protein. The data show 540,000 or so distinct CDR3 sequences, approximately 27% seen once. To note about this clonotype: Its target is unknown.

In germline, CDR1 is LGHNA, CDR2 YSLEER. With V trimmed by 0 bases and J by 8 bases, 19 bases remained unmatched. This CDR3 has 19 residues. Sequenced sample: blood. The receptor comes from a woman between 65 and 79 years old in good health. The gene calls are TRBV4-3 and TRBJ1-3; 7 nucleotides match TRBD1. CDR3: CASSQDWPSAGGLLDTIYF. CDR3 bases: TGCGCCAGCAGCCAAGATTGGCCTTCAGCAGGGGGACTACTTGACACCATATATTTT.